A single sample is the source of the 21 T cell receptor beta chains below, sequenced in a study of CD8+CD57+ T cells in acquired aplastic anemia. Patients chosen for sequencing had CD8+CD57+ cells that had expanded, as shown by flow cytometry. For CDR3 and TCR beta VDJ profiling, genomic DNA was the template used. TCRdb analysed the reads with MiXCR anew, one entry per CDR3 protein. The sample records approximately 95,000 distinct CDR3 sequences, 65% to 70% being singletons. The specimen sequenced was sorted CD4+, CD8+, or CD8+CD57+ T cells (not recorded which) from PBMCs. Every receptor here comes from a human donor with aplastic anemia.

The chain recombines TRBV2 with TRBJ2-7, with D possibly TRBD2 on 5 matching bases. CDR1 SNHLY and CDR2 FYNNEI come from the germline V gene. CDR3 size: 11 residues. The CDR3 loop reads CASAGSYEQYF. CDR3 coding DNA: TGTGCTAGTGCGGGCAGCTACGAGCAGTACTTC.

The chain links TRBV20-1 to TRBJ1-6; 8 bases align to TRBD1. This CDR3 has 13 residues. Germline CDR1 reads DFQATT; CDR2 reads SNEGSKA (reference sequence). Trimming removed 5 bases from V and 9 bases from J; junction bases left unmatched: 6. CDR3 nucleotide sequence: TGCAGTGCTCCGGGACAGGCCGGTTCACCCCTCCACTTT. Translating gives CSAPGQAGSPLHF.

CDR3 residues: CASSGGGRAYEQYF. In DNA form, the CDR3 reads TGCGCCAGCAGCGGAGGAGGGAGGGCCTACGAGCAGTACTTC. The chain is built from TRBV5-1 and TRBJ2-7; 7 bases fit TRBD2. The trim removed 4 bases at V and 2 bases at J, leaving 6 bases unmatched. This CDR3 has 14 residues. The germline V gene encodes CDR1 SGHRS and CDR2 YFSETQ.

This clonotype has a count of ten or more. The chain has TRBV2 and TRBJ2-2; 10 bases match TRBD2. The length of the CDR3 is 18 residues. The junction had 17 bases not matched to a gene; V was cut back by 5 bases and J by 8 bases. The germline CDR1 and CDR2 sequences are SNHLY and FYNNEI. CDR3: CASSHPPGLASQRGELFF. DNA of the CDR3: TGTGCCAGCAGTCACCCCCCGGGACTAGCGTCCCAAAGGGGGGAGCTGTTTTTT.

This clonotype showed up just a few times. The CDR3 nucleotides read TGTGCCAGCAGGCCCGGGGTTGGCACTGAAGCTTTCTTT. It codes for CASRPGVGTEAFF. The chain links TRBV2 to TRBJ1-1; D uncertain. The CDR3 is made up of 13 amino acids. The V end was cut by 6 bases, the J end by 4 bases, with 12 bases between. The germline V gene encodes CDR1 SNHLY and CDR2 FYNNEI.

This chain links TRBV10-3 with TRBJ2-6, with D unresolved. V was trimmed by 1 base and J by 1 base, leaving 8 bases between them. Germline V gene data show CDR1 as ENHRY and CDR2 as SYGVKD. The CDR3 consists of 16 residues. The chain's CDR3 is CAISEFRSSGANVLTF. CDR3 coding DNA: TGTGCCATCAGTGAGTTTAGAAGTTCTGGGGCCAACGTCCTGACTTTC.

The CDR3 DNA sequence: TGTGCCAGCAGTGAATCGGGGGGGCGGGGGCGGAGTATGGAGCAGTACTTC. It translates to CASSESGGRGRSMEQYF. The chain employs TRBV25-1 and TRBJ2-7; 8 bases map to TRBD2. This CDR3 is built from 17 residues. CDR1 MGHDK and CDR2 SYGVNS come from the germline V gene. V trimming: 1 base; J trimming: 7 bases; junction bases outside the gene matches: 15.

This clonotype was observed a handful of times. The rearrangement joins TRBV12-3 or TRBV12-4 to TRBJ2-5, with 10 bases that match TRBD1. The CDR3 is made up of 14 amino acids. Trimming at V came to 6 bases and at J to 5 bases, leaving 6 bases not matched to a gene. Here the CDR3 reads CASRGQGVGETQYF. The DNA for the CDR3 is TGTGCCAGCAGAGGACAGGGGGTAGGGGAGACCCAGTACTTC.

The rearrangement joins TRBV20-1 to TRBJ1-6; a possible D gene is TRBD1 (5 bases). CDR3 length: 14 amino acids. The germline V and J ends were trimmed by 6 bases and 10 bases, with 19 bases remaining between them. CDR1 and CDR2 from the germline V gene are DFQATT and SNEGSKA (reference sequence). Here the CDR3 DNA reads TGCAGTGCCTTCCCAGGGCGCCGAGGGTCACCCCTCCACTTT. It encodes CSAFPGRRGSPLHF.

This chain's CDR3 is CATSPRTGSGANVLTF. CDR3 in DNA: TGTGCCACCAGCCCCCGGACCGGCTCTGGGGCCAACGTCCTGACTTTC. J is TRBJ2-6 and V is TRBV15; D call uncertain. The CDR3 has 16 residues. In germline, CDR1 is LNHNV, CDR2 YYDKDF (reference sequence). Trimming removed 5 bases at V and 0 bases at J, with 11 bases between.

This rearrangement joins TRBV15 to TRBJ1-2; D is ambiguous. This CDR3 is built from 17 residues. Trimming stripped 8 bases from V and 7 bases from J, with 29 bases between. Germline lookup yields CDR1 LNHNV and CDR2 YYDKDF (reference sequence). The CDR3: CATALTLRPPESGGYTF. DNA of the CDR3: TGTGCCACCGCCCTCACCCTCAGGCCCCCAGAGTCGGGTGGCTACACCTTC. The full variable domain, its missing parts supplied by reference TRBV15 and TRBJ1-2, is DAMVIQNPRYQVTQFGKPVTLSCSQTLNHNVMYWYQQKSSQAPKLLFHYYDKDFNNEADTPDNFQSRRPNTSFCFLDIRSPGLGDTAMYLCATALTLRPPESGGYTFGSGTRLTVV.

The CDR3 sequence is CATSRDNTRPDEQYF. The DNA for the CDR3 is TGTGCCACCAGCAGAGATAATACCAGGCCCGACGAGCAGTACTTC. This sequence joins TRBV15 and TRBJ2-7, with no clear D. V lost 0 bases, J lost 5 bases, and 14 bases lay in between. This CDR3 region has 15 residues. Per germline, CDR1 LNHNV and CDR2 YYDKDF (reference sequence).

The genes are TRBV6-5 and TRBJ1-1, with 7 bases lining up with TRBD1. Germline values: CDR1 MNHEY, CDR2 SVGAGI. This CDR3 contains 12 residues. The trim removed 4 bases at V and 6 bases at J, leaving 2 bases unmatched. CDR3 protein: CASSSTGAEAFF. The CDR3 DNA sequence: TGTGCCAGCAGTTCTACAGGGGCTGAAGCTTTCTTT.

The chain combines TRBV10-1 with TRBJ1-1; no firm D call. V lost 3 bases and J 0 bases, leaving 5 bases between the germline ends. Looked up from germline, CDR1 is WNHNN and CDR2 is SYGVQD (reference sequence). The CDR3 has 13 amino acids. As DNA, the CDR3 is TGCGCCAGCAGTGATGGAATGAACACTGAAGCTTTCTTT. Its translation is CASSDGMNTEAFF.

The CDR3 DNA follows: TGTGCCAGCAGCTTAGAGAGCGGTTCTACGTACGAGCAGTACTTC. As protein: CASSLESGSTYEQYF. The V call is TRBV11-2, the J call TRBJ2-7, with D perhaps matching TRBD2 (5 bases). Germline V gene lookup returns CDR1 SGHAT and CDR2 FQNNGV. Deletions cut 0 bases from V and 4 bases from J, with 13 bases between. The CDR3 totals 15 residues.

The J gene is TRBJ2-7, the V gene TRBV2; TRBD1 is a possible D gene (7 bases). CDR3 length equals 12 residues. The germline V gene encodes CDR1 SNHLY and CDR2 FYNNEI. V lost 6 bases and J 6 bases, leaving 12 bases between the germline ends. This chain's CDR3 is CASRDRRGEQYF. The CDR3 DNA reads as TGTGCCAGCAGGGACAGGCGGGGCGAGCAGTACTTC.

This chain connects TRBV24-1 to TRBJ2-1, with 7 bases identical to TRBD1. CDR1 KGHDR and CDR2 SFDVKD come from the germline V gene. The CDR3 contains 15 residues. V shed 4 bases and J 9 bases; nucleotides not matched to a gene: 11. The chain's CDR3 is CATSDLTGRVGEQFF. The CDR3 bases are TGTGCCACCAGTGACCTGACAGGGCGGGTCGGTGAGCAGTTCTTC.

The DNA of the CDR3 is TGTGCCACCAGCAGACAGGGACAGGGGAATGGCTACACCTTC. Its protein is CATSRQGQGNGYTF. The genes are TRBV15 and TRBJ1-2; 10 nucleotides match TRBD1. The CDR3 sequence is 14 residues long. Trimming at V came to 2 bases and at J to 6 bases, leaving 3 bases not matched to a gene. CDR1 is LNHNV and CDR2 is YYDKDF in the germline V gene (reference sequence).

V and J are TRBV7-3 and TRBJ1-2; TRBD1 might be the D (5 bases). From germline, CDR1 is SGHTA and CDR2 FQGTGA. Trimming cost V 5 bases and J 1 base, with 8 bases left between them. CDR3 length: 13 amino acids. CDR3 nucleotides: TGTGCCAGCAGCGTAGACAGTAACTATGGCTACACCTTC. Protein sequence: CASSVDSNYGYTF.

This clonotype was detected only a few times. The chain couples TRBV20-1 to TRBJ1-1; D may be TRBD1 (5 bases). V was trimmed by 6 bases and J by 7 bases, leaving 12 bases between them. This CDR3 is 11 amino acids long. Per germline, CDR1 DFQATT and CDR2 SNEGSKA (reference sequence). CDR3 sequence: CSASQGYEAFF. CDR3 coding DNA: TGCAGTGCGAGTCAGGGATATGAAGCTTTCTTT.

Ten or more counts support this clonotype. The chain employs TRBV20-1 and TRBJ2-7; D is perhaps TRBD1 or TRBD2 (7 bases each). With 5 bases removed from V and 1 base from J, the gap between germline ends came to 15 bases. Germline CDR1 and CDR2: DFQATT and SNEGSKA (reference sequence). There are 14 residues in the CDR3. In DNA, the CDR3 is TGCAGTGCTCTTGACAGGGAGGGTTCCTACGAGCAGTACTTC. Translation: CSALDREGSYEQYF.